The rows below give T cell receptor beta chains drawn from one sample of a study of blood T cell repertoires in COVID-19. Some clones are missing from TCRdb's copy, which holds only in-frame ones; the method was immunoSEQ multiplex PCR. This table holds roughly 340,000 clones, around 87% found once. Sequenced: PBMCs or T cells enriched from blood (not recorded which). Every receptor here comes from a man aged 35-49 years in a cohort exposed to, infected with or recovered from COVID-19 (not recorded which). Each CDR3 is given with its conserved first and last residue. The D gene is left open where the match is weak. For some rows the clone size is stated as once, few or many, or as a class when expanded; others skip it.

once TRBJ2-3 TRBV6-1 TRBD1 CASSEGQGVTDTQYF TGTGCCAGCAGTGAAGGACAGGGCGTGACAGATACGCAGTATTTT
NA TRBJ2-3 TRBV4-1 TRBD2 CASSQGDGRAGSTDTQYF TGCGCCAGCAGCCAAGGTGACGGGAGGGCCGGAAGCACAGATACGCAGTATTTT
NA TRBJ2-7 TRBV3-1/TRBV3-2 TRBD2 CASSQVPTSDEQYF TGTGCCAGCAGCCAAGTTCCAACTAGCGACGAGCAGTACTTC
NA TRBJ2-2 TRBV27 NA CASRASGGFGGELFF TGTGCCAGCCGGGCCAGTGGGGGGTTTGGCGGGGAGCTGTTTTTT
NA TRBJ2-2 TRBV5-1 TRBD2 CASSLGLAGTGELFF TGCGCCAGCAGCTTGGGGCTAGCGGGCACCGGGGAGCTGTTTTTT
NA TRBJ1-1 TRBV4-2 NA CASSQAAEGYDTEAFF TGTGCCAGCAGCCAAGCTGCCGAGGGATACGACACTGAAGCTTTCTTT
NA TRBJ1-1 TRBV5-1 NA CASHPDSLFEAFF TGCGCCAGCCACCCCGACAGTCTCTTTGAAGCTTTCTTT
NA TRBJ1-1 TRBV11-2 NA CASSIQGDAEAFF TGTGCCAGCAGCATACAGGGCGACGCTGAAGCTTTCTTT
NA TRBJ2-7 TRBV28 TRBD2 CASSGTSYEQYF TGTGCCTCTAGCGGAACTTCCTACGAGCAGTACTTC
NA TRBJ1-2 TRBV28 NA CASTPGQTYGYTF TGTGCCAGCACCCCCGGACAGACCTATGGCTACACCTTC
NA TRBJ2-5 TRBV6-5 NA CASSYSFYSQETQYF TGTGCCAGCAGTTACTCGTTTTACTCACAAGAGACCCAGTACTTC
NA TRBJ1-4 TRBV10-3 NA CAISESRGGNEKLFF TGTGCCATCAGTGAGTCCCGGGGTGGGAATGAAAAACTGTTTTTT
NA TRBJ2-1 TRBV7-6 TRBD2 CASSLARAGGNNEQFF TGTGCCAGCAGCTTAGCGCGGGCGGGAGGGAACAATGAGCAGTTCTTC
NA TRBJ2-1 TRBV28 TRBD2 CASSLLSGFGYNEQFF TGTGCCAGCAGTTTACTTAGCGGGTTCGGTTACAATGAGCAGTTCTTC
NA TRBJ1-3 TRBV30 NA CAWSYSGRPGNTIYF TGTGCCTGGAGTTACTCAGGGAGGCCTGGAAACACCATATATTTT
NA TRBJ2-2 TRBV5-4 TRBD2 CASSLKTSGISTGELFF TGTGCCAGCAGCTTGAAGACTAGCGGGATAAGCACCGGGGAGCTGTTTTTT
NA TRBJ2-3 TRBV10-3 NA CAITSQDTDTQYF TGTGCCATCACTAGCCAAGACACAGATACGCAGTATTTT
NA TRBJ2-5 TRBV10-3 NA CAIGSGYQETQYF TGTGCCATCGGATCGGGGTACCAAGAGACCCAGTACTTC
NA TRBJ2-7 TRBV19 TRBD1 CASSFLGQGSREQYF TGTGCCAGTAGTTTTTTGGGACAGGGGTCTCGAGAGCAGTACTTC
NA TRBJ1-3 TRBV6-1 NA CASSEDGHLSGNTIYF TGTGCCAGCAGTGAAGATGGCCACCTCTCTGGAAACACCATATATTTT
NA TRBJ2-7 TRBV5-1 NA CASSLSPGSSYEQYF TGCGCCAGCAGCCTATCCCCGGGATCCTCCTACGAGCAGTACTTC
NA TRBJ2-1 TRBV27 NA CASSLSRLTGTQEQFF TGTGCCAGCAGTTTATCAAGGCTAACGGGAACGCAAGAGCAGTTCTTC
NA TRBJ1-6 TRBV6-5 NA CASSYSRGELPLHF TGTGCCAGCAGTTACTCCCGCGGGGAATTACCCCTCCACTTT
once TRBJ2-1 TRBV30 TRBD2 CAGTSNHNEQFF TGTGCCGGGACTAGCAACCACAATGAGCAGTTCTTC
once TRBJ2-3 TRBV29-1 NA CSVAQGTDTQYF TGCAGCGTTGCCCAGGGCACAGATACGCAGTATTTT
NA TRBJ2-7 TRBV9 TRBD2 CASSGPGGYEQYF TGTGCCAGCAGCGGACCGGGAGGATACGAGCAGTACTTC
NA TRBJ2-7 TRBV7-6 TRBD2 CASSLQAGGGYEQYF TGTGCCAGCAGCTTACAAGCGGGAGGGGGGTACGAGCAGTACTTC
NA TRBJ2-2 TRBV29-1 NA CSVGGQKNTGELFF TGCAGCGTTGGTGGACAAAAGAACACCGGGGAGCTGTTTTTT
once TRBJ2-3 TRBV5-4 NA CASSLGSADTQYF TGTGCCAGCAGCCTCGGGTCGGCAGATACGCAGTATTTT
NA TRBJ1-2 TRBV28 NA CASISGQIYNYGYTF TGTGCCAGCATTTCAGGACAGATCTATAACTATGGCTACACCTTC
NA TRBJ1-1 TRBV3-1/TRBV3-2 TRBD1 CASSQGIQGTEAFF TGTGCCAGCAGTCAAGGTATACAGGGGACTGAAGCTTTCTTT
NA TRBJ1-5 TRBV7-2 TRBD1 CASSSGQGASQPQHF TGTGCCAGCAGTAGTGGACAGGGGGCGAGTCAGCCCCAGCATTTT
NA TRBJ1-4 TRBV18 NA CASSLETGYHEKLFF TGTGCCAGCTCATTAGAGACAGGTTACCATGAAAAACTGTTTTTT
NA TRBJ2-1 TRBV6-5 TRBD2 CASRSPSGRDNEQFF TGTGCCAGCAGGAGCCCTAGCGGGAGGGACAATGAGCAGTTCTTC
once TRBJ1-1 TRBV7-2 NA CASSLALGLKNTEAFF TGTGCCAGCAGCTTAGCGCTTGGACTAAAGAACACTGAAGCTTTCTTT
NA TRBJ2-1 TRBV19 NA CASASSYNEQFF TGTGCCAGTGCGAGCTCCTACAATGAGCAGTTCTTC
NA TRBJ2-6 TRBV3-1/TRBV3-2 TRBD1 CASSQGTGGFGANVLTF TGTGCCAGCAGCCAAGGGACAGGGGGCTTTGGGGCCAACGTCCTGACTTTC
NA TRBJ1-1 TRBV19 TRBD1 CASSIDGYYRGEAFF TGTGCCAGTAGTATAGATGGTTATTACAGGGGGGAGGCTTTCTTT
NA TRBJ2-2 TRBV3-1/TRBV3-2 NA CASSHRTGGYTGELFF TGTGCCAGCAGCCACAGGACAGGAGGGTACACCGGGGAGCTGTTTTTT
once TRBJ1-4 TRBV14 NA CASSPPAILHLAGEKLFF TGTGCCAGCAGCCCCCCCGCGATACTACACCTGGCGGGTGAAAAACTGTTTTTT